This TCR beta chain was retrieved from a study of graft-versus-host responses after intestinal transplantation. Across the study: Those transplanted obtained multivisceral, liver-intestinal, or isolated intestinal grafts. Anti-thymocyte globulin served as induction for all recipients, who then took tacrolimus and steroids for about three years. Regarding the study as a whole: Recipient marrow showed GvH clones, some seen first in ileum or blood. High graft-versus-host to host-versus-graft clonal ratios were seen in allografts of patients with graft-donor T cell macrochimerism.

For this clone: Its antigen remains unidentified.

Sequencing used immunoSEQ multiplex PCR; TCRdb keeps in-frame clones, though not all of them. The repertoire includes around 45,000 clones, about 95% of them detected once, and more than 1.5% sits in the top ten. The CDR3 spans 16 residues. The ends were cut back, 6 bases at V and 2 bases at J, with 17 bases in the middle. Germline CDR1 reads LNHDA; CDR2 reads SQIVND (reference sequence). The V gene is TRBV19, the J gene TRBJ1-5, with a possible D match to TRBD1 (6 bases). This sequence originates from a human patient who received an intestinal transplant, so some T cells may come from the graft donor. Material: PBMCs, obtained about 11 months after intestinal transplant. The CDR3 spells CASRVGAGAGNQPQHF. The CDR3 bases are TGTGCCAGTAGAGTCGGGGCAGGGGCAGGCAATCAGCCCCAGCATTTT.